This entry lists 4 T cell receptor beta chains sequenced from one sample in a study of cytomegalovirus exposure and HLA in healthy donors. A multiplex PCR was run with 60 Vbeta primers and 13 Jbeta primers. Produced via immunoSEQ multiplex PCR; TCRdb's table is partial and in-frame only. The sample records roughly 240,000 clones, more than 70% being singletons. The sample comprised PBMCs. The receptors originated from a boy aged 5-17 years in good health and CMV-seronegative.

CDR3: CASSEGQGYEQFF. In DNA, the CDR3 is TGTGCCAGCAGCGAGGGACAGGGTTATGAGCAGTTCTTC. The V call is TRBV9, the J call TRBJ2-1; 9 bases are shared with TRBD1. CDR1 and CDR2 from the germline V gene are SGDLS and YYNGEE. Trimming took 3 bases from V and 8 from J; bases not matched to a gene: 3. The length of the CDR3 is 13 residues. The whole variable domain, remainder taken from reference TRBV9 and TRBJ2-1, is DSGVTQTPKHLITATGQRVTLRCSPRSGDLSVYWYQQSLDQGLQFLIQYYNGEERAKGNILERFSAQQFPDLHSELNLSSLELGDSALYFCASSEGQGYEQFFGPGTRLTVL.

This chain uses TRBV5-1 with TRBJ2-3; tentative D call: TRBD1 (5 bases). The CDR3 extends over 16 amino acids. Germline CDR1 SGHRS, CDR2 YFSETQ. Trimming removed 4 bases at V and 4 bases at J, with 19 bases between. The CDR3 DNA reads TGCGCCAGCAGCAGGGGCAGGGCAGGCAGTCCAGATACGCAGTATTTT. Translating it yields CASSRGRAGSPDTQYF.

This chain uses TRBV2 with TRBJ2-1, with a tentative D call TRBD1 (5 bases). This CDR3 is 12 amino acids long. Germline loops: CDR1 SNHLY, CDR2 FYNNEI. The V and J ends lost 6 bases and 8 bases respectively, with 11 bases between them. The CDR3 loop reads CASRYPRDEQFF. The CDR3 coding sequence is TGTGCCAGCAGATACCCCAGGGATGAGCAGTTCTTC.

V is TRBV19 and J is TRBJ1-1, with TRBD1 matching over 7 bases. The CDR3 covers 14 residues. From germline, CDR1 is LNHDA and CDR2 SQIVND (reference sequence). V lost 7 bases, J lost 6 bases, and 11 bases stayed unmatched. The CDR3 is CASIPGQPGAEAFF. The DNA for the CDR3 is TGTGCCAGTATTCCGGGACAGCCGGGGGCTGAAGCTTTCTTT.